The TCR beta chain under discussion was sequenced for a study of blood T cell repertoires in COVID-19. At the level of the study: Whether acute or convalescent, the COVID-19 samples came from the United States, Italy and Spain.

Sequenced by immunoSEQ multiplex PCR; TCRdb stores in-frame clones only, minus some. The table shows about 98,000 clones, with around nine tenths occurring only once. Germline CDR1 ENHRY, CDR2 SYGVKD. The CDR3 runs 14 residues. V gave up 10 bases and J gave up 1 base; unmatched junction bases: 6. The chain recombines TRBV10-3 with TRBJ2-7; 11 bases fit TRBD1. The sequence was obtained from a woman aged 50 to 60 with COVID-19, enrolled during active disease. The sequencing sample was made of peripheral blood. CDR3 in amino acids: CATSGQGASYEQYF. DNA of the CDR3: TGTGCCACTAGCGGACAGGGGGCTTCCTACGAGCAGTACTTC.